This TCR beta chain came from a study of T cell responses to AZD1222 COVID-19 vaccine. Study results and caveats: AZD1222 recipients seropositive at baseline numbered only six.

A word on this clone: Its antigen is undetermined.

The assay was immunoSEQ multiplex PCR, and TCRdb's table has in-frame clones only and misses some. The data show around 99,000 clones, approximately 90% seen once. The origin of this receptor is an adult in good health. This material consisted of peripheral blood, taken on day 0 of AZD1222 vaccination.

CDR3 nucleotides: TGTGCCAGCAGTTACGGACCCTCATATCCCCCCGAGCAGTACTTC. Protein sequence: CASSYGPSYPPEQYF. The rearrangement uses TRBV6-2 or TRBV6-3 and TRBJ2-7; D is ambiguous. Deletions cut 2 bases from V and 6 bases from J, with 17 bases between. The CDR3 sequence is 15 residues long. Germline loops: CDR1 MNHEY, CDR2 SVGEGT.